The source of this T cell receptor (beta chain) is a study of blood T cells in healthy people across ages (dated by TCRdb to about 2015). With regard to the full study: Template switching captured roughly one uniquely barcoded TCR beta cDNA molecule per two T cells in model experiments. The study measured age-related changes in TCR beta repertoire diversity using deep sequencing normalized with unique cDNA molecular identifiers. The donors were divided into four age groups: young (average around 16 years), middle-aged (almost 40), aged (approximately 62) and long-lived (82). Donors of different ages were randomly distributed across sequencing lanes to avoid experimental bias. For two donors (one aged 18 to 29 and one aged 80 or older), the study analyzed two additional independent replicas of 1 million unique cDNA reads from the same blood draw. Study-level results and caveats: Bulk unsorted PBMC profiling prevented conclusive comparison of naive and antigen-experienced compartments. Compared with the aged group, more naive CD4+ T cells, fewer expanded clones and increased TCR diversity were shown by the long-lived group, suggesting age selection. Estimates of total diversity based on one million sequenced T cells were regarded as lower bounds and as underestimates. Donor CMV infection status was unknown, potentially confounding age-related changes in expanded clonotypes. As age increased, observed TCR beta diversity per million T cells dropped in a roughly linear way, and a significant reduction was already evident by age about 40. Observed TCR beta diversity correlated strongly with the percentage of naive T cells measured by flow cytometry.

The germline V and J ends show losses of 6 bases and 0 bases respectively, and no gene match explains 9 bases of the junction. From the germline V gene (reference sequence), CDR1 is DFQATT and CDR2 is SNEGSKA. The CDR3 runs 15 residues from the cysteine to the phenylalanine. Kept here is only the CDR3 DNA, which spans 45 bases and is read in frame from base 1. Systemically healthy Caucasian individuals from Russia, roughly 40 in total and aged roughly 6 to 95 years, were included as donors. Approximately 9 milliliters of peripheral blood were collected from each donor into EDTA-treated Vacutainer tubes. Ficoll-Paque density-gradient centrifugation was used to isolate PBMCs, with at least 7 million obtained per sample. Total RNA was extracted from PBMCs with Trizol reagent, with at least 6 micrograms obtained per sample. The percentages of naive CD45RAhigh/CD27high T cells were determined by flow cytometry on a PBMC aliquot from every donor.

Receptor amplification or capture employed 5' RACE. Reads for this sample came from an Illumina HiSeq 2500. A second roughly 6 to 11 cycle PCR used a sample-barcoded 5' primer and a J-beta primer mix. A unique molecular identifier was introduced onto each TCR beta cDNA molecule by a template-switch 5' adaptor carrying 12 random nucleotides. Each sample yielded at least 2.5 million CDR3-containing paired-end reads. All of the RNA was converted into first-strand cDNA using the Mint cDNA synthesis kit, with a TRBC-specific oligonucleotide serving as the primer. All cDNA was treated with uracil-DNA glycosylase and then went through a first 18-cycle PCR with the universal primers M1SS and BC2_uni_R. Turning to the authors' computational methods: For normalization, 1 million high-quality reads, each with a distinct molecular identifier, were randomly selected from each sample. Reads with shared molecular identifiers were discarded instead of being binned into consensus sequences. CDR3 identification, clonotype clustering and error correction used MiTCR with a Q25 quality threshold and the strictest error-elimination algorithm. A nonparametric unseen species model with Euler transformation was used to estimate lower-bound total TCR beta diversity. Clones were called with MiXCR by TCRdb after fastp trimmed the public reads at Q25, and only in-frame beta chains were retained. Rows merge per CDR3 protein into single entries with the most common DNA and genes. TCRdb's processing, not the study's, gives the V and J calls here. The sample has about 1,800,000 distinct CDR3 sequences on record, approximately 28% of them singletons. Approximately 7.7% of the sample goes to the ten largest clones.

Regarding this clonotype: Its antigen has not been determined. Base quality data are lacking; no much larger clone is found one base away.

This chain joins TRBV20-1 to TRBJ1-2; 8 junctional bases match TRBD1. The clonotype originates from a young woman in good health. The sequenced material came from blood. The CDR3 protein sequence reads: CSAKGTGGPNYGYTF. The DNA is TGCAGTGCGAAAGGGACAGGCGGCCCTAACTATGGCTACACCTTC.